The 12 T cell receptor beta chains presented below share a single source sample, sequenced in a study of shared clonotypes between healthy human individuals. Clones were read by immunoSEQ multiplex PCR, and TCRdb kept only the in-frame ones, dropping some. The data hold about 1.5 million clones, with approximately 97% observed a single time. Sequencing used naive CD4+ T cells sorted from blood. Indicated subset: CD45RA+ positively selected. The receptor set was obtained from a man aged 25-40 years in good health.

This sequence joins TRBV30 and TRBJ2-7; unclear D gene. CDR1 and CDR2 from the germline V gene are GTSNPN and SVGIG (reference sequence). V was clipped by 3 bases and J by 4 bases, with 16 bases between them. CDR3 length: 14 residues. Written as DNA, the CDR3 is TGTGCCTGGAGCCCGTCTTGGGGAACGTACGAGCAGTACTTC. Amino acid sequence: CAWSPSWGTYEQYF.

This chain uses TRBV9 with TRBJ2-1; 7 bases fit TRBD2. The V gene's germline CDR1 is SGDLS and CDR2 YYNGEE. This CDR3 comprises 17 residues. J gave up 6 bases and V 0 bases, and 12 bases lay outside the gene matches. The CDR3 bases are TGTGCCAGCAGCGTAGAGTTTTGGGGGAGGGAAGGCAATGAGCAGTTCTTC. This gives the protein CASSVEFWGREGNEQFF. The full variable domain, with the rest looked up from reference TRBV9 and TRBJ2-1, is DSGVTQTPKHLITATGQRVTLRCSPRSGDLSVYWYQQSLDQGLQFLIQYYNGEERAKGNILERFSAQQFPDLHSELNLSSLELGDSALYFCASSVEFWGREGNEQFFGPGTRLTVL.

The J gene is TRBJ1-5, the V gene TRBV27; tentatively, D is TRBD1 (6 bases). The CDR3 loop spans 15 amino acids. Germline values: CDR1 MNHEY, CDR2 SMNVEV (reference sequence). Trimming pared 3 bases from V and 4 bases from J, leaving 13 bases between. In DNA, the CDR3 is TGTGCCAGCAGTTTTGGGGACACCAAAAATCAGCCCCAGCATTTT. Protein: CASSFGDTKNQPQHF.

This clone was detected only once. This rearrangement joins TRBV15 to TRBJ1-5; no definite D call. Germline V gives CDR1 LNHNV, CDR2 YYDKDF (reference sequence). The CDR3 runs to 13 residues. The ends were cut back, 2 bases at V and 4 bases at J, with 6 bases in the middle. The CDR3 DNA sequence: TGTGCCACCAGCAGAATCAGGAATCAGCCCCAGCATTTT. Translating it yields CATSRIRNQPQHF. Looking up the rest from reference TRBV15 and TRBJ1-5 gives the full variable domain: DAMVIQNPRYQVTQFGKPVTLSCSQTLNHNVMYWYQQKSSQAPKLLFHYYDKDFNNEADTPDNFQSRRPNTSFCFLDIRSPGLGDTAMYLCATSRIRNQPQHFGDGTRLSIL.

The chain's CDR3 is CATSRDRQAGIRTLSYNEQFF. DNA of the CDR3: TGTGCCACCAGCAGAGATCGTCAAGCGGGTATACGAACGCTCTCCTACAATGAGCAGTTCTTC. The chain combines TRBV15 with TRBJ2-1; D might be TRBD2 (6 bases). Germline-derived CDR1 and CDR2 are LNHNV and YYDKDF (reference sequence). The germline V and J ends were trimmed by 0 bases and 0 bases, with 24 bases remaining between them. The CDR3 length is 21 residues.

The CDR3 here is CASRTLGAAYEQYF. CDR3 DNA sequence: TGTGCCAGCAGAACACTAGGCGCAGCCTACGAGCAGTACTTC. The V gene is TRBV6-6, the J gene TRBJ2-7; D is perhaps TRBD2 (5 bases). Germline CDR1 MNHNY, CDR2 SVGAGI (reference sequence). Trimming shortened V by 6 bases and J by 2 bases, and 14 bases separated the two germline ends. CDR3 length: 14 residues.

The CDR3 nucleotides read TGTGCCAGCAGCTTAGACGGGACAGGGTACCAAGAGACCCAGTACTTC. Amino acids: CASSLDGTGYQETQYF. V usage is TRBV7-9 and J usage is TRBJ2-5; the match to TRBD1 covers 9 bases. Germline V gene data show CDR1 as SEHNR and CDR2 as FQNEAQ (reference sequence). The CDR3 consists of 16 residues. V was pared by 1 base and J by 0 bases, with 3 bases of the junction left unmatched.

The J gene is TRBJ2-1, the V gene TRBV6-6; a weak D match, TRBD1 (6 bases). Germline V gives CDR1 MNHNY, CDR2 SVGAGI (reference sequence). The V end was cut by 2 bases, the J end by 8 bases, with 10 bases between. This CDR3 contains 13 residues. CDR3 amino acids: CASSYGGSYEQFF. The CDR3 region has the DNA TGTGCCAGCAGTTACGGGGGCAGCTATGAGCAGTTCTTC.

The V and J genes are TRBV27 and TRBJ2-1; D remains unclear. Trimming shortened V by 6 bases and J by 8 bases, and 11 bases separated the two germline ends. The CDR3 contains 12 residues. Per the germline V gene, CDR1 is MNHEY and CDR2 is SMNVEV (reference sequence). The CDR3 region has the DNA TGTGCCAGCAGCCTTTCCCCCTATGAGCAGTTCTTC. It specifies CASSLSPYEQFF.

The chain combines TRBV4-1 with TRBJ1-4; no definite D call. Trimming shortened V by 0 bases and J by 11 bases, and 4 bases separated the two germline ends. The CDR3 length is 11 residues. CDR1 is MGHRA and CDR2 is YSYEKL in the germline V gene. The CDR3 region is CASSQEGKLFF. The DNA for the CDR3 is TGCGCCAGCAGCCAAGAAGGTAAACTGTTTTTT.

This chain connects TRBV7-2 to TRBJ2-1; weak D call: TRBD2 (5 bases). The CDR3 covers 17 residues. The germline V gene has CDR1 SGHTA and CDR2 FQGNSA. Trimming pared 5 bases from V and 2 bases from J, leaving 19 bases between. DNA of the CDR3: TGTGCCAGCAGCCCGAGGTGGTGGACTGGAACCTACAATGAGCAGTTCTTC. Translation gives CASSPRWWTGTYNEQFF.

The chain employs TRBV5-1 and TRBJ1-4, with D uncertain. Germline CDR1 reads SGHRS; CDR2 reads YFSETQ. There are 13 residues in the CDR3. V was pared by 5 bases and J by 8 bases, with 13 bases between. This CDR3 reads CASSVSSGEKLFF. The CDR3 bases are TGCGCCAGCAGTGTTTCGTCGGGAGAAAAACTGTTTTTT.